The 22 T cell receptor beta chains below come from one sample, sequenced in a study of T cells in Graves' hyperthyroidism and ophthalmopathy. Amplified TCR beta CDR3 regions derived from RNA transcripts. A set of HTBI primers served as the primers for a first-round RT-PCR of the TCR CDR3. TCRdb called the multiplex PCR reads again in MiXCR, with one record for every CDR3 protein. Found here are roughly 550,000 distinct CDR3 sequences, around 15% of them singletons; the top ten hold about 29%. Input material: blood. These receptors were obtained from a woman between 25 and 40 years old with Graves' ophthalmopathy.

This clonotype appeared a few times. The chain joins TRBV6-2 or TRBV6-3 to TRBJ1-5, with TRBD1 matching 7 bases. Germline V gene lookup returns CDR1 MNHEY and CDR2 SVGEGT. This CDR3 is built from 14 residues. The J segment lost 6 bases and the V segment lost 4 bases, leaving 6 bases of the junction unmatched. The CDR3 nucleotides are TGTGCCAGCAGTTTCACAGGGGAGGTTCAGCCCCAGCATTTT. Amino acids: CASSFTGEVQPQHF.

This clonotype showed up many times. The DNA of the CDR3 is TGTGCCAGCAGTGCGAGCAGGGACCAGACCCAGTACTTC. This translates into CASSASRDQTQYF. The J gene is TRBJ2-5, the V gene TRBV2, with D perhaps given as TRBD1 or TRBD2 (5 bases each). The V and J ends lost 4 bases and 6 bases respectively, with 12 bases between them. Looked up from germline, CDR1 is SNHLY and CDR2 is FYNNEI. The CDR3 consists of 13 residues.

The chain recombines TRBV3-1 with TRBJ2-1; D is ambiguous. Germline loops: CDR1 LGHDT, CDR2 YNNKEL (reference sequence). The CDR3 has 13 amino acids. Trimming removed 6 bases at V and 6 bases at J, with 12 bases between. CDR3 loop: CASRLGLGNEQFF. In DNA form, the CDR3 reads TGTGCCAGCAGGCTCGGGCTGGGCAATGAGCAGTTCTTC.

The V gene is TRBV20-1, the J gene TRBJ2-7, with a weak D call TRBD2 (5 bases). The V end was cut by 4 bases, the J end by 0 bases, with 10 bases between. The CDR3 extends over 13 amino acids. Per the germline V gene, CDR1 is DFQATT and CDR2 is SNEGSKA (reference sequence). The CDR3: CSATERASYEQYF. CDR3 coding DNA: TGCAGTGCTACGGAGAGGGCCTCCTACGAGCAGTACTTC.

V usage is TRBV7-2 and J usage is TRBJ1-5, with D possibly being TRBD1 (6 bases). The CDR3 length is 14 residues. With 5 bases removed from V and 4 bases from J, the gap between germline ends came to 12 bases. Germline V gene lookup returns CDR1 SGHTA and CDR2 FQGNSA. CDR3 sequence reads: CASSERGFNQPQHF. The CDR3 DNA follows: TGTGCCAGCAGCGAGAGGGGGTTTAATCAGCCCCAGCATTTT.

At least ten counts were recorded for this clonotype. This rearrangement joins TRBV9 to TRBJ1-2; 7 bases are a match to TRBD1. This CDR3 has 14 residues. Germline values: CDR1 SGDLS, CDR2 YYNGEE. The trim removed 6 bases at V and 1 base at J, leaving 6 bases unmatched. The chain's CDR3 is CASNQGQSNYGYTF. CDR3 nucleotide sequence: TGTGCCAGCAACCAGGGACAGAGTAACTATGGCTACACCTTC.

This clonotype occurred many times. The chain carries TRBV29-1 and TRBJ2-1, with 9 bases lining up with TRBD1. Germline V gives CDR1 SQVTM, CDR2 ANQGSEA. Trimming cost V 3 bases and J 5 bases; bases outside gene matches: 5. The CDR3 spans 14 residues. CDR3 nucleotide sequence: TGCAGCGTTGATCGGACAGGGGTGCACAATGAGCAGTTCTTC. Its protein product is CSVDRTGVHNEQFF.

The V call is TRBV2, the J call TRBJ2-7; TRBD2 might be the D (6 bases). The end of the DNA aligns better with TRBJ2-1, so the J call may be wrong. The CDR3 loop spans 14 amino acids. Germline CDR1 is SNHLY and CDR2 is FYNNEI. CDR3 nucleotide sequence: TGTGCCAGCGGGCGCGGGGCCAACTTCTACGAGCAGTTCTTC. This translates into CASGRGANFYEQFF.

In its sample, this clonotype was seen many times. The chain links TRBV18 to TRBJ1-1; no clear D gene. Deletions cut 1 base from V and 0 bases from J, with 9 bases between. Per germline, CDR1 KGHSH and CDR2 LQKENI. The CDR3 is made up of 15 amino acids. The CDR3 DNA follows: TGTGCCAGCTCACCACAGGGCGGCTTGAACACTGAAGCTTTCTTT. Translated, it gives CASSPQGGLNTEAFF. Complete variable domain (other parts from reference TRBV18 and TRBJ1-1): NAGVMQNPRHLVRRRGQEARLRCSPMKGHSHVYWYRQLPEEGLKFMVYLQKENIIDESGMPKERFSAEFPKEGPSILRIQQVVRGDSAAYFCASSPQGGLNTEAFFGQGTRLTVV.

This clonotype was counted between two and nine times. This chain links TRBV14 with TRBJ2-5, with a weak D call TRBD1 (6 bases). Germline-derived CDR1 and CDR2 are SGHDN and FVKESK. Trimming removed 3 bases from V and 13 bases from J, with 15 bases in between. The CDR3 extends over 12 amino acids. CDR3 DNA sequence: TGTGCCAGCAGCCAGACGGACAGTCTCCCGTACTTC. Translated, it gives CASSQTDSLPYF.

The chain carries TRBV7-9 and TRBJ2-2, with 8 bases aligning to TRBD2. Trimming cost V 2 bases and J 4 bases; bases outside gene matches: 12. This CDR3 is built from 18 residues. Germline V CDR1 and CDR2: SEHNR, FQNEAQ (reference sequence). CDR3 DNA sequence: TGTGCCAGCAGCTTACCCCTCAGCGGGAGCGCGGTCACCGGGGAGCTGTTTTTT. Translated, it gives CASSLPLSGSAVTGELFF.

V and J are TRBV28 and TRBJ2-7, with D uncertain. Germline V gene data show CDR1 as MDHEN and CDR2 as SYDVKM. The CDR3 contains 16 residues. V shed 6 bases and J shed 2 bases, with 20 bases lying between them. Written as DNA, the CDR3 is TGTGCCAGCAGACAAGGCCTCCTCTCTGGGCCCTACGAGCAGTACTTC. As protein: CASRQGLLSGPYEQYF.

The CDR3 sequence: CASKTFANTGELFF. The CDR3 DNA reads TGTGCCAGTAAGACTTTCGCGAACACCGGGGAGCTGTTTTTT. The V gene is TRBV19, the J gene TRBJ2-2; D unclear. The V and J ends lost 7 bases and 0 bases respectively, with 9 bases between them. The CDR3 is made up of 14 amino acids. The germline V gene has CDR1 LNHDA and CDR2 SQIVND (reference sequence).

This clonotype was counted ten times or more. This sequence joins TRBV2 and TRBJ1-1, with unresolved D. CDR1 SNHLY and CDR2 FYNNEI come from the germline V gene. This CDR3 has 14 amino acids. The V end was cut by 4 bases, the J end by 2 bases, with 11 bases between. The CDR3 sequence is CASSVEPVNTEAFF. The DNA of the CDR3 is TGTGCCAGCAGTGTCGAGCCGGTCAACACTGAAGCTTTCTTT.

In this sample, this clonotype turned up many times. The gene calls are TRBV28 and TRBJ1-1; no clear D. Per the germline V gene, CDR1 is MDHEN and CDR2 is SYDVKM. The V end lost 5 bases, the J end lost 1 base, and 11 bases lay between the germline ends. CDR3 size: 14 residues. In nucleotides, the CDR3 is TGTGCCAGCAGTGCCAATAACAAGAACACTGAAGCTTTCTTT. Residues: CASSANNKNTEAFF.

The V gene is TRBV5-6, the J gene TRBJ1-1, with 7 bases identical to TRBD1. Germline lookup yields CDR1 SGHDT and CDR2 YYEEEE. The CDR3 is 15 residues long. V lost 3 bases and J lost 1; bases outside the gene matches: 6. The CDR3 sequence is CASSWGRQGNTEAFF. The CDR3 DNA is TGTGCCAGCAGCTGGGGTCGACAGGGGAACACTGAAGCTTTCTTT.

The genes are TRBV6-2 or TRBV6-3 and TRBJ2-7; 8 bases are a match to TRBD1. CDR3 length equals 19 residues. J was trimmed by 0 bases and V by 2 bases; bases with no gene match: 15. The V gene's germline CDR1 is MNHEY and CDR2 SVGEGT. The CDR3 region is CASSYEWFSGTGLSYEQYF. The CDR3 nucleotides are TGTGCCAGCAGTTACGAGTGGTTTTCAGGGACAGGCCTCTCCTACGAGCAGTACTTC.

Ten or more counts support this clonotype. The rearrangement links TRBV12-3 or TRBV12-4 to TRBJ2-1, with TRBD2 matching over 10 bases. CDR3 length: 16 amino acids. Germline trimming cut 5 bases from V and 9 bases from J; bases unmatched to any gene: 13. The CDR3 DNA is TGTGCCAGCAGTCGGCCACTAGCGGGATCTTCTGTTGAGCAGTTCTTC. Protein product: CASSRPLAGSSVEQFF.

This clonotype was seen more than once but under ten times. The rearrangement joins TRBV24-1 to TRBJ2-1, with D possibly being TRBD1 (5 bases). The CDR3 runs 15 residues. Germline values: CDR1 KGHDR, CDR2 SFDVKD. V was trimmed by 5 bases and J by 0 bases, leaving 10 bases between them. The CDR3 DNA reads TGTGCCACCAGTGGAGTAGGGGTCTCCTACAATGAGCAGTTCTTC. This codes for CATSGVGVSYNEQFF.

The rearrangement uses TRBV4-1 and TRBJ1-5, with no clear D. Trimming took off 5 bases at V and 5 bases at J, with 16 bases between the two ends. CDR1 MGHRA and CDR2 YSYEKL come from the germline V gene. There are 15 residues in the CDR3. CDR3 amino acids: CASSVGTYADQPQHF. Here the CDR3 DNA reads TGCGCCAGCAGCGTCGGAACGTATGCGGATCAGCCCCAGCATTTT.

This clonotype was detected only a few times. The V gene is TRBV27, the J gene TRBJ2-7; D remains ambiguous. The V end was cut by 6 bases, the J end by 2 bases, with 11 bases between. The CDR3 totals 13 residues. Looked up from germline, CDR1 is MNHEY and CDR2 is SMNVEV (reference sequence). CDR3 amino acids: CASRRAPAYEQYF. For the CDR3, the DNA is TGTGCCAGCAGACGTGCTCCGGCCTACGAGCAGTACTTC.

There are many counts of this clonotype. V and J are TRBV28 and TRBJ1-1; D unresolved. This CDR3 is 10 amino acids long. Per the germline V gene, CDR1 is MDHEN and CDR2 is SYDVKM. The V end was cut by 11 bases, the J end by 11 bases, with 15 bases between. CDR3 bases: TGTGCCCGTTACTGGGAGTACGCTTTCTTT. It yields the protein CARYWEYAFF.